This is a list of T cell receptor beta chains from one sample in a study of blood T cell repertoires in COVID-19. Method: immunoSEQ multiplex PCR; TCRdb's copy keeps in-frame clones and lacks some. The table has 200,000 or so clones, over 75% seen once; the top ten hold about 18%. The sample consisted of peripheral blood. Every receptor here comes from a person aged 70 to 85 with COVID-19, enrolled during active disease. CDR3s include the opening cysteine and the closing phenylalanine or tryptophan. A D gene is named only where the DNA matches it firmly. Expanded clones are given a class, and other clones once, few, many or no size at all.

V gene	J gene	clone size	D gene	CDR3 protein	CDR3 DNA
TRBV11-1	TRBJ2-7	.	TRBD1	CASSFGRTGYYEQYF	TGTGCCAGCAGCTTCGGTCGGACAGGCTACTACGAGCAGTACTTC
TRBV5-1	TRBJ1-5	.	.	CASSPGGGTSSAQHF	TGCGCCAGCAGCCCTGGGGGGGGGACGTCCTCCGCCCAGCATTTT
TRBV12-3/TRBV12-4	TRBJ2-3	few	.	CASRGLSDTQYF	TGTGCCAGCAGGGGCCTGTCGGATACGCAGTATTTT
TRBV10-1	TRBJ1-1	.	.	CASSESQGRTEAFF	TGCGCCAGCAGTGAGTCACAGGGTCGCACTGAAGCTTTCTTT
TRBV5-4	TRBJ1-2	.	.	CASSLDDRTNGYTF	TGTGCCAGCAGCTTGGACGACAGGACGAATGGCTACACCTTC
TRBV12-3/TRBV12-4	TRBJ1-1	.	TRBD1	CASRPRQGAAAFF	TGTGCCAGCAGACCTCGACAGGGGGCGGCAGCTTTCTTT
TRBV20-1	TRBJ2-7	.	.	CSARQIHEQYF	TGCAGTGCTAGACAGATCCACGAGCAGTACTTC
TRBV5-1	TRBJ1-2	few	.	CASSLAGATIGNNYGYTF	TGCGCCAGCAGCTTGGCAGGGGCGACAATTGGAAATAACTATGGCTACACCTTC
TRBV7-2	TRBJ1-2	.	.	CASSLPTGNYGYTF	TGTGCCAGCAGCTTACCCACGGGGAACTATGGCTACACCTTC
TRBV19	TRBJ2-6	.	.	CASSTGSRSSGANVLTF	TGTGCCAGTAGCACCGGGTCCCGCTCGTCTGGGGCCAACGTCCTGACTTTC
TRBV5-1	TRBJ2-3	.	TRBD1	CASSPYGQGVTDTQYF	TGCGCCAGCAGCCCTTATGGACAGGGAGTCACAGATACGCAGTATTTT
TRBV3-1/TRBV3-2	TRBJ2-3	.	.	CASSQRRGGNPDTQYF	TGTGCCAGCAGCCAACGTCGCGGCGGGAATCCAGATACGCAGTATTTT
TRBV19	TRBJ2-1	.	TRBD2	CAIAGGPVGEQFF	TGTGCCATCGCGGGAGGGCCAGTAGGTGAGCAGTTCTTC
TRBV5-5	TRBJ1-4	.	TRBD1	CASSWGTGYNEKLFF	TGTGCCAGCAGCTGGGGGACAGGATATAATGAAAAACTGTTTTTT
TRBV19	TRBJ2-3	.	TRBD1	CASSILQGADTQYF	TGTGCCAGTAGTATCTTACAGGGGGCAGATACGCAGTATTTT
TRBV5-8	TRBJ2-7	few	.	CASSLASYEQYF	TGTGCCAGCAGCTTGGCGTCCTACGAGCAGTACTTC
TRBV10-3	TRBJ2-7	.	.	CAISELAVSYEQYF	TGTGCCATCAGTGAGTTGGCAGTCTCCTACGAGCAGTACTTC
TRBV27	TRBJ2-3	.	TRBD2	CASSYYSGGTDTQYF	TGTGCCAGCAGCTACTATAGCGGGGGGACAGATACGCAGTATTTT
TRBV28	TRBJ2-7	.	TRBD2	CASSQRGQWYEQYF	TGTGCCAGCAGTCAGCGGGGGCAATGGTACGAGCAGTACTTC
TRBV19	TRBJ2-5	.	.	CASSISGERGTQYF	TGTGCCAGTAGTATATCCGGGGAAAGAGGGACCCAGTACTTC
TRBV6-1	TRBJ1-4	.	.	CASSAPVVGATNEKLFF	TGTGCCAGCAGTGCCCCTGTGGTGGGGGCCACTAATGAAAAACTGTTTTTT
TRBV18	TRBJ2-1	.	TRBD2	CASSPPGRGIHNEQFF	TGTGCCAGCTCACCACCTGGGCGGGGGATCCACAATGAGCAGTTCTTC
TRBV19	TRBJ2-2	.	.	CASSIGAGGKAGELFF	TGTGCCAGTAGTATAGGGGCCGGGGGAAAGGCCGGGGAGCTGTTTTTT
TRBV15	TRBJ1-2	.	.	CATSRDALDSNYGYTF	TGTGCCACCAGCAGAGATGCCCTCGACAGTAACTATGGCTACACCTTC
TRBV5-6	TRBJ2-7	.	.	CASSLATSYEQYF	TGTGCCAGCAGCTTAGCGACCTCCTACGAGCAGTACTTC
TRBV15	TRBJ1-3	.	.	CATSRDLSSSGNTIYF	TGTGCCACCAGCAGAGATCTCAGTTCCTCTGGAAACACCATATATTTT
TRBV29-1	TRBJ2-1	.	.	CSVLSTGSSYNEQFF	TGCAGCGTTCTTTCGACAGGAAGTTCCTACAATGAGCAGTTCTTC
TRBV5-6	TRBJ1-1	.	.	CASSLSRGTEAFF	TGTGCCAGCAGCTTGTCTCGGGGCACTGAAGCTTTCTTT
TRBV21-1	TRBJ1-6	.	.	CASRTALGQEQTYNSPLHF	TGTGCCAGCAGAACTGCCCTGGGACAGGAGCAAACTTATAATTCACCCCTCCACTTT
TRBV7-2	TRBJ2-1	.	TRBD2	CASSLDSGGSNEQFF	TGTGCCAGCAGTCTCGATAGCGGGGGCTCTAATGAGCAGTTCTTC
TRBV7-9	TRBJ1-2	.	.	CASSFREYGYTF	TGTGCCAGCAGCTTTCGGGAGTATGGCTACACCTTC
TRBV28	TRBJ2-2	once	.	CASSLPGRGNTGELFF	TGTGCCAGCAGTTTACCGGGGCGGGGGAACACCGGGGAGCTGTTTTTT
TRBV10-3	TRBJ1-5	.	TRBD1	CAISGGDSYSNQPQHF	TGTGCCATCAGTGGGGGGGACAGCTATAGCAATCAGCCCCAGCATTTT
TRBV5-4	TRBJ2-1	.	TRBD1	CASSLEGTGGFEQFF	TGTGCCAGCAGCTTGGAAGGGACAGGGGGCTTTGAGCAGTTCTTC